This TCR beta chain was observed in a study of blood T cell repertoires in COVID-19. Adults between roughly 18 and 95 years of age took part from more than 20 US areas. The CDR3 covers 23 residues. After removal of 0 bases from V and 5 bases from J, the junction contained 23 bases not matched to a gene. Germline values: CDR1 SGDLS, CDR2 YYNGEE. Sequenced by immunoSEQ multiplex PCR; TCRdb stores in-frame clones only, minus some. Of 210,000 or so clones listed, about four fifths are singletons. The sample consisted of PBMCs or T cells enriched from blood (not recorded which). This receptor was identified in a woman aged 45-60 years with acute COVID-19. This chain connects TRBV9 to TRBJ2-7, with 16 bases aligning to TRBD2. CDR3 in amino acids: CASSVVAPRPPGLAGGPKNEQYF. CDR3 sequence (DNA): TGTGCCAGCAGCGTAGTAGCCCCAAGGCCCCCGGGACTAGCGGGAGGGCCTAAGAACGAGCAGTACTTC.